Reported below is one TCR beta chain. What it binds is not known. The data originate from a study of cytomegalovirus exposure and HLA in healthy donors. On the study more broadly: A data release that came early held approximately 92 million unique TCRs from HLA-typed donors.

Use of 60 Vbeta and 13 Jbeta primers characterized the PCR. How the authors handled the data: Later work found 80 million to 85 million unique TCR beta chains, with approximately 12 million shared. This table comes from immunoSEQ multiplex PCR, and its TCRdb copy is limited to in-frame clones, with some not included. That table supplies the V and J calls and clone size; D and trimming were determined from the DNA. There are more than 130,000 clones in the sample; roughly 77% occur only once, and under 2.5% lies in the top ten. Notes on the study in general: The later analysis indicated that the majority of CMV-associated TCR beta chains appeared HLA-restricted.

The source is a man aged 30 to 45 in good health and CMV-seronegative. The sample consisted of PBMCs.

This chain's CDR3 is CASGRQGLSYEQYF. The CDR3 DNA reads as TGTGCCAGCGGAAGACAGGGGCTCTCCTACGAGCAGTACTTC. The J gene is TRBJ2-7, the V gene TRBV7-9; 8 positions match TRBD1. The CDR3 runs 14 residues. Germline CDR1 SEHNR, CDR2 FQNEAQ (reference sequence). Unmatched junction bases numbered 6, after V lost 8 bases and J lost 0 bases.